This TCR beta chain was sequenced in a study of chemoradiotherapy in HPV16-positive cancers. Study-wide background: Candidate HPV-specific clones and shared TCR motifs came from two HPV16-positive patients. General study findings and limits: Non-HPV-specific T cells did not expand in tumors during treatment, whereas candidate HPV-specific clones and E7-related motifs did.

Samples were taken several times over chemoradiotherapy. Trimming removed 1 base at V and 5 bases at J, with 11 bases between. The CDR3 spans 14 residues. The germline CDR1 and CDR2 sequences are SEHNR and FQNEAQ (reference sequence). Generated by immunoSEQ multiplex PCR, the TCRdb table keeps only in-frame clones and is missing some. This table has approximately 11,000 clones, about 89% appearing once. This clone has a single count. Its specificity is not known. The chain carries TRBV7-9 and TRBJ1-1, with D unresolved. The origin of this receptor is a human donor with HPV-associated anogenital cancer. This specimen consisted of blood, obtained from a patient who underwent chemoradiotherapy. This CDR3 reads CASSLGKARTEAFF. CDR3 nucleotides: TGTGCCAGCAGCTTAGGGAAGGCCCGGACTGAAGCTTTCTTT.